This TCR beta chain comes out of a study of control samples from healthy donors and cancer patients. This clone was detected a few times. Germline values: CDR1 MRHNA, CDR2 SNTAGT. V lost 2 bases and J lost 4, with 11 bases in between. The CDR3 runs to 14 residues. The repertoire was sequenced with immunoSEQ multiplex PCR; TCRdb's copy has only in-frame clones and lacks some. This table holds approximately 170,000 clones, around nine tenths found once. The sample taken for sequencing was blood. The chain recombines TRBV6-4 with TRBJ1-1; D remains ambiguous. The sequence came from a man younger than 45 in good health. The CDR3: CASSDTDRSTEAFF. The DNA of the CDR3 is TGTGCCAGCAGTGACACCGATCGGTCCACTGAAGCTTTCTTT.